This entry concerns a single T cell receptor beta chain. This entry comes from a study of blood T cells in healthy people across ages. Across the whole study: The template switching approach captured approximately one barcoded beta molecule for every two T cells.

Then a second PCR, running roughly 6 to 11 cycles, was carried out with a sample-barcoded 5' primer and a J-beta primer mix. Every sample gave at least 2.5 million paired-end reads containing CDR3. TCRdb re-called the 5' RACE reads through MiXCR, storing one row per CDR3 protein. This table holds about 800,000 distinct CDR3 sequences, 55% to 75% found once. Peripheral blood from each donor was collected in a volume of roughly 9.8 milliliters. The source of this sequence is a man aged 25 to 40 in good health. The sample comprised blood.

DNA for the CDR3: TGTGCCACCAGTGGAATCCGGGACAGTGGCCATCATAGCAATCAGCCCCAGCATTTT. Its translation is CATSGIRDSGHHSNQPQHF. The rearrangement links TRBV24-1 to TRBJ1-5; 7 nucleotides line up with TRBD1. With V trimmed by 5 bases and J by 0 bases, 15 bases remained unmatched. This CDR3 has 19 residues. The V gene's germline CDR1 is KGHDR and CDR2 SFDVKD.